The clone carrying this T cell receptor beta chain was recorded once. The data stem from a study of blood T cell repertoires in COVID-19. Looking at the study overall: Sites across the United States, Italy and Spain contributed samples from acute and convalescent COVID-19. T cells, B-cell-depleted T cells, or PBMCs provided the cDNA or gDNA that served as material.

V was pared by 1 base and J by 5 bases, with 17 bases between. The CDR3 has 16 residues. CDR1 and CDR2 (germline): MGHRA, YSYEKL. This table comes from immunoSEQ multiplex PCR, and its TCRdb copy is limited to in-frame clones, with some not included. The sample contains about 440,000 clones, about 90% of which appear only once. Enrolled through a virtual design, the participants were between roughly 18 and 100 years of age and came from some 25 US areas. Clinical histories supplied by participants themselves formed the basis of cohort assignment. The sequence was obtained from a woman in her late teens or twenties with acute COVID-19. The J gene is TRBJ1-1, the V gene TRBV4-1; D not certain. Sequencing was carried out using PBMCs or T cells enriched from blood (not recorded which). CDR3 DNA sequence: TGCGCCAGCAGCCAAGTAGTATCCCCGAGGAGGACTGAAGCTTTCTTT. This encodes CASSQVVSPRRTEAFF.